A single sample is the source of the 2 T cell receptor beta chains below, sequenced in a study of Ad26.COV2.S vaccination and SARS-CoV-2 variants. Repertoires were generated with immunoSEQ multiplex PCR, while TCRdb's copy carries only in-frame clones and drops some. The sample carries roughly 320,000 clones, more than 70% recorded once. Documented treatment: some 19 received Ad26.COV2.S at low or high dose, single or two shots; 5 received placebo; per-sample allocation not given. Sampling occurred on day 63 after the first vaccine or placebo injection. The sample in question was peripheral blood, obtained in a trial of Ad26.COV2.S vaccine versus placebo. The source of these receptors is a person aged 18-60 years who received the Ad26.COV2.S COVID-19 vaccine or a placebo.

The chain has TRBV6-2 or TRBV6-3 and TRBJ1-2, with a tentative D call TRBD1 (5 bases). With 4 bases removed from V and 4 bases from J, the gap between germline ends came to 16 bases. The CDR3 contains 15 residues. The V gene's germline CDR1 is MNHEY and CDR2 SVGEGT. The CDR3 bases are TGTGCCAGCAGTTGGCCACCGACGGGGCCCTATGGCTACACCTTC. This translates into CASSWPPTGPYGYTF.

This chain links TRBV7-9 with TRBJ2-2; D ambiguous. Trimming cost V 1 base and J 4 bases, with 4 bases left between them. From germline, CDR1 is SEHNR and CDR2 FQNEAQ (reference sequence). The CDR3 covers 13 residues. CDR3 in DNA: TGTGCCAGCAGCTTAGATGTCACCGGGGAGCTGTTTTTT. This translates into CASSLDVTGELFF.